The rows below give T cell receptor beta chains drawn from one sample of a study of blood T cell repertoires in COVID-19. The repertoire was sequenced with immunoSEQ multiplex PCR; TCRdb's copy has only in-frame clones and lacks some. The sample holds some 270,000 clones, around nine tenths seen once. What was sequenced was PBMCs or T cells enriched from blood (not recorded which). The receptors shown here come from a woman aged 40 to 50 who had recovered from COVID-19. Each CDR3 is given with its conserved first and last residue. Fields, in order: J gene, clone size, D gene, V gene, CDR3 protein, CDR3 DNA. The D gene is left open where the match is weak. Clone size is not always given. Where it is, it says once, few, many or a class for expanded clones.

j_call: TRBJ2-1
clone_size: -
d_call: TRBD2
v_call: TRBV2
cdr3_aa: CASSVGLAGGRSSYNEQFF
cdr3_nt: TGTGCCAGCAGCGTAGGACTAGCGGGGGGCCGGAGCTCCTACAATGAGCAGTTCTTC

j_call: TRBJ1-1
clone_size: -
d_call: TRBD1
v_call: TRBV6-5
cdr3_aa: CASSYSGQGNTEAFF
cdr3_nt: TGTGCCAGCAGTTACTCCGGACAGGGGAACACTGAAGCTTTCTTT

j_call: TRBJ1-1
clone_size: -
d_call: -
v_call: TRBV5-1
cdr3_aa: CASTYQSGDYEAFF
cdr3_nt: TGCGCCAGTACTTACCAGTCCGGGGACTATGAAGCTTTCTTT

j_call: TRBJ1-1
clone_size: -
d_call: -
v_call: TRBV5-4
cdr3_aa: CASSPETVRTEAFF
cdr3_nt: TGTGCCAGCAGCCCGGAGACAGTCCGCACTGAAGCTTTCTTT

j_call: TRBJ2-2
clone_size: -
d_call: TRBD2
v_call: TRBV2
cdr3_aa: CASTPAGGRTGELFF
cdr3_nt: TGTGCCAGCACTCCAGCGGGAGGGCGGACCGGGGAGCTGTTTTTT

j_call: TRBJ1-3
clone_size: few
d_call: -
v_call: TRBV3-1/TRBV3-2
cdr3_aa: CASSQDREVGNTIYF
cdr3_nt: TGTGCCAGCAGCCAAGATCGGGAAGTTGGAAACACCATATATTTT

j_call: TRBJ1-2
clone_size: -
d_call: -
v_call: TRBV7-2
cdr3_aa: CASSLVRGGDANYGYTF
cdr3_nt: TGTGCCAGCAGCTTAGTCCGCGGGGGCGACGCTAACTATGGCTACACCTTC

j_call: TRBJ1-5
clone_size: -
d_call: -
v_call: TRBV11-1
cdr3_aa: CASSLSAGVNQPQHF
cdr3_nt: TGTGCCAGCAGCTTGTCGGCAGGGGTCAATCAGCCCCAGCATTTT

j_call: TRBJ2-5
clone_size: -
d_call: -
v_call: TRBV20-1
cdr3_aa: CSAGTPRTQYF
cdr3_nt: TGCAGTGCCGGGACTCCCCGGACCCAGTACTTC

j_call: TRBJ2-1
clone_size: -
d_call: TRBD2
v_call: TRBV4-3
cdr3_aa: CASSQDPSGSSYNEQFF
cdr3_nt: TGCGCCAGCAGCCAAGATCCAAGCGGGAGCTCCTACAATGAGCAGTTCTTC

j_call: TRBJ1-2
clone_size: -
d_call: TRBD1
v_call: TRBV7-2
cdr3_aa: CASSSTGGIYGYTF
cdr3_nt: TGTGCCAGCAGCTCCACAGGGGGCATCTATGGCTACACCTTC

j_call: TRBJ1-4
clone_size: -
d_call: TRBD1
v_call: TRBV6-5
cdr3_aa: CASSPGQGADRKLFF
cdr3_nt: TGTGCCAGCAGTCCGGGACAGGGGGCGGATCGAAAACTGTTTTTT

j_call: TRBJ2-1
clone_size: -
d_call: TRBD2
v_call: TRBV2
cdr3_aa: CASSPAGLLYNEQFF
cdr3_nt: TGTGCCAGCAGTCCGGCGGGACTACTATACAATGAGCAGTTCTTC

j_call: TRBJ2-1
clone_size: -
d_call: TRBD2
v_call: TRBV7-6
cdr3_aa: CASSLAPSSGGDNEQFF
cdr3_nt: TGTGCCAGCAGCTTAGCCCCGTCTAGCGGGGGTGACAATGAGCAGTTCTTC

j_call: TRBJ1-2
clone_size: -
d_call: -
v_call: TRBV6-5
cdr3_aa: CASSYDRTTVNYGYTF
cdr3_nt: TGTGCCAGCAGTTACGACAGAACGACGGTTAACTATGGCTACACCTTC

j_call: TRBJ1-2
clone_size: -
d_call: -
v_call: TRBV9
cdr3_aa: CASSSRSGGYTF
cdr3_nt: TGTGCCAGCAGCTCTCGAAGCGGTGGCTACACCTTC

j_call: TRBJ1-2
clone_size: once
d_call: TRBD1
v_call: TRBV19
cdr3_aa: CASKETGTFYGYTF
cdr3_nt: TGTGCCAGTAAGGAGACAGGGACCTTCTATGGCTACACCTTC

j_call: TRBJ1-3
clone_size: -
d_call: -
v_call: TRBV29-1
cdr3_aa: CSASTQRGNGNTIYF
cdr3_nt: TGCAGCGCTAGTACCCAGCGGGGGAATGGAAACACCATATATTTT

j_call: TRBJ1-2
clone_size: once
d_call: -
v_call: TRBV4-1
cdr3_aa: CASSQVAREGYTF
cdr3_nt: TGCGCCAGCAGCCAAGTCGCCCGAGAGGGCTACACCTTC

j_call: TRBJ1-1
clone_size: -
d_call: -
v_call: TRBV9
cdr3_aa: CASSAIGQLNTEAFF
cdr3_nt: TGTGCCAGCAGCGCCATCGGACAACTGAACACTGAAGCTTTCTTT

j_call: TRBJ2-3
clone_size: -
d_call: -
v_call: TRBV14
cdr3_aa: CASSQDNARDTQYF
cdr3_nt: TGTGCCAGCAGCCAAGATAACGCCCGGGATACGCAGTATTTT

j_call: TRBJ2-1
clone_size: -
d_call: -
v_call: TRBV21-1
cdr3_aa: CASSNSGVLTDNEQFF
cdr3_nt: TGTGCCAGCAGCAATTCGGGGGTCTTAACGGACAATGAGCAGTTCTTC

j_call: TRBJ2-1
clone_size: -
d_call: -
v_call: TRBV5-4
cdr3_aa: CASSFHYNEQFF
cdr3_nt: TGTGCCAGCAGCTTTCACTACAATGAGCAGTTCTTC

j_call: TRBJ1-1
clone_size: -
d_call: -
v_call: TRBV11-2
cdr3_aa: CASSLGQVMNTEAFF
cdr3_nt: TGTGCCAGCAGCTTAGGACAGGTGATGAACACTGAAGCTTTCTTT

j_call: TRBJ2-1
clone_size: -
d_call: -
v_call: TRBV6-5
cdr3_aa: CASSYSFQTANEQFF
cdr3_nt: TGTGCCAGCAGTTACTCATTCCAGACTGCTAATGAGCAGTTCTTC

j_call: TRBJ2-6
clone_size: -
d_call: -
v_call: TRBV21-1
cdr3_aa: CASSNLGTIAGKSGANVLTF
cdr3_nt: TGTGCCAGCAGCAACCTTGGAACCATAGCGGGTAAGTCTGGGGCCAACGTCCTGACTTTC

j_call: TRBJ2-1
clone_size: -
d_call: TRBD2
v_call: TRBV7-8
cdr3_aa: CASSPVGGRAYNEQFF
cdr3_nt: TGTGCCAGCAGTCCGGTGGGCGGGAGGGCCTACAATGAGCAGTTCTTC

j_call: TRBJ2-2
clone_size: -
d_call: -
v_call: TRBV9
cdr3_aa: CASSVGTGTGELFF
cdr3_nt: TGTGCCAGCAGCGTAGGGACTGGAACCGGGGAGCTGTTTTTT

j_call: TRBJ1-1
clone_size: -
d_call: -
v_call: TRBV7-9
cdr3_aa: CASSENRNTEAFF
cdr3_nt: TGTGCCAGCAGCGAAAACAGGAACACTGAAGCTTTCTTT

j_call: TRBJ1-5
clone_size: -
d_call: TRBD1
v_call: TRBV19
cdr3_aa: CASSPDRVGQPQHF
cdr3_nt: TGTGCCAGTAGTCCGGACAGGGTAGGACAGCCCCAGCATTTT

j_call: TRBJ2-5
clone_size: -
d_call: TRBD1
v_call: TRBV7-7
cdr3_aa: CASSPFIGTEETQYF
cdr3_nt: TGTGCTAGCAGCCCATTCATAGGGACAGAAGAGACCCAGTACTTC

j_call: TRBJ1-5
clone_size: -
d_call: -
v_call: TRBV7-8
cdr3_aa: CASSPGPGGNQPQHF
cdr3_nt: TGTGCCAGCAGCCCAGGGCCGGGGGGCAATCAGCCCCAGCATTTT

j_call: TRBJ2-1
clone_size: -
d_call: TRBD1
v_call: TRBV9
cdr3_aa: CASSGYKGADDNEQFF
cdr3_nt: TGTGCCAGCAGCGGGTACAAGGGGGCGGACGACAATGAGCAGTTCTTC

j_call: TRBJ2-7
clone_size: -
d_call: -
v_call: TRBV29-1
cdr3_aa: CSVEDGDGPWEYF
cdr3_nt: TGCAGCGTTGAAGACGGAGACGGCCCCTGGGAGTACTTC

j_call: TRBJ2-7
clone_size: -
d_call: TRBD1
v_call: TRBV2
cdr3_aa: CASSNGQGMGSYEQYF
cdr3_nt: TGTGCCAGCAGCAACGGACAGGGAATGGGGTCCTACGAGCAGTACTTC

j_call: TRBJ2-3
clone_size: -
d_call: TRBD2
v_call: TRBV5-4
cdr3_aa: CASSLVAGDTDTQYF
cdr3_nt: TGTGCCAGCAGCTTGGTAGCGGGGGACACAGATACGCAGTATTTT

j_call: TRBJ2-1
clone_size: -
d_call: -
v_call: TRBV19
cdr3_aa: CASRGPSKDRNYNEQFF
cdr3_nt: TGTGCCAGTAGAGGGCCTAGTAAGGACAGAAACTACAATGAGCAGTTCTTC

j_call: TRBJ1-5
clone_size: -
d_call: -
v_call: TRBV18
cdr3_aa: CASSPGAGNNQPQHF
cdr3_nt: TGTGCCAGCTCACCAGGGGCAGGGAACAATCAGCCCCAGCATTTT

j_call: TRBJ2-5
clone_size: -
d_call: -
v_call: TRBV9
cdr3_aa: CASSTRSGWQETQYF
cdr3_nt: TGTGCCAGCAGCACCCGGTCAGGGTGGCAAGAGACCCAGTACTTC

j_call: TRBJ2-2
clone_size: -
d_call: TRBD1
v_call: TRBV7-3
cdr3_aa: CASKDRGSSTGELFF
cdr3_nt: TGTGCCAGTAAGGACAGGGGAAGTAGCACCGGGGAGCTGTTTTTT

j_call: TRBJ2-1
clone_size: -
d_call: TRBD1
v_call: TRBV7-9
cdr3_aa: CASSSPLGQGRNEQFF
cdr3_nt: TGTGCCAGCAGCTCCCCACTTGGACAGGGCCGGAATGAGCAGTTCTTC

j_call: TRBJ1-1
clone_size: few
d_call: -
v_call: TRBV7-9
cdr3_aa: CASSLAVGGTEAFF
cdr3_nt: TGTGCCAGCAGCTTAGCCGTGGGGGGCACTGAAGCTTTCTTT

j_call: TRBJ1-2
clone_size: -
d_call: TRBD1
v_call: TRBV10-3
cdr3_aa: CAISAGGRGYTF
cdr3_nt: TGTGCCATCAGTGCAGGGGGCCGGGGCTACACCTTC

j_call: TRBJ1-2
clone_size: -
d_call: TRBD1
v_call: TRBV6-5
cdr3_aa: CASSKGARDYGYTF
cdr3_nt: TGTGCCAGCAGCAAGGGGGCCCGGGACTATGGCTACACCTTC

j_call: TRBJ1-2
clone_size: -
d_call: -
v_call: TRBV5-1
cdr3_aa: CASSSTSSLNGYTF
cdr3_nt: TGCGCCAGCAGCTCAACGTCTAGTCTTAATGGCTACACCTTC

j_call: TRBJ1-2
clone_size: once
d_call: TRBD1
v_call: TRBV6-5
cdr3_aa: CASSYQGGSLLYTF
cdr3_nt: TGTGCCAGCAGTTATCAGGGGGGTTCCCTCCTCTACACCTTC